Listed here are 20 T cell receptor beta chains from one sample, sequenced in a study of cytomegalovirus exposure and HLA in healthy donors. PCR amplification relied on 60 Vbeta primers (plus 13 Jbeta primers). The table came from immunoSEQ multiplex PCR; TCRdb's copy has only in-frame clones and leaves some out. The sample holds 140,000 or so clones, approximately 68% seen once. The source material was PBMCs. The receptors were sampled from a man between 60 and 75 years old in good health and CMV-seronegative.

This chain links TRBV7-2 with TRBJ2-3, with 12 nucleotides matching TRBD2. Germline V gene lookup returns CDR1 SGHTA and CDR2 FQGNSA. With 4 bases clipped from V and 5 bases from J, the junction kept 10 bases outside the gene matches. The CDR3 spans 17 residues. DNA for the CDR3: TGTGCCAGCAGCTCCGTAGGACTAGCGGGGCGAGGAGATACGCAGTATTTT. This sequence encodes CASSSVGLAGRGDTQYF.

The chain is built from TRBV27 and TRBJ2-7; 8 nucleotides align to TRBD1. The V and J ends lost 6 bases and 0 bases, in that order; junction bases with no gene match: 4. The CDR3 is 14 residues long. Germline V gene data show CDR1 as MNHEY and CDR2 as SMNVEV (reference sequence). The CDR3 region is CASRRTGNSYEQYF. CDR3 DNA: TGTGCCAGCAGGCGGACAGGGAACTCCTACGAGCAGTACTTC.

The chain carries TRBV9 and TRBJ1-1, with TRBD1 identical over 10 bases. CDR1 and CDR2 from the germline V gene are SGDLS and YYNGEE. This CDR3 has 17 residues. V lost 0 bases, J lost 3 bases, and 8 bases stayed unmatched. The CDR3 reads CASSVASDRGRDTEAFF. The CDR3 DNA reads as TGTGCCAGCAGCGTAGCTTCGGACAGGGGGAGGGACACTGAAGCTTTCTTT.

This clone was recorded a few times. The sample holds other DNA sequences that translate to the same CDR3. V usage is TRBV29-1 and J usage is TRBJ1-2, with a possible D match to TRBD1 (5 bases). The V end was cut by 0 bases, the J end by 5 bases, with 7 bases between. Looked up from germline, CDR1 is SQVTM and CDR2 is ANQGSEA. The CDR3 length is 12 residues. CDR3 sequence reads: CSVEEGGYGYTF. The CDR3 DNA sequence: TGCAGCGTTGAAGAGGGGGGTTATGGCTACACCTTC.

V and J are TRBV6-5 and TRBJ2-1; 7 nucleotides align to TRBD2. The CDR3 runs to 16 residues. Losses at the gene ends were 0 bases for V and 3 bases for J; bases not matched to a gene: 5. Germline CDR1 MNHEY, CDR2 SVGAGI. CDR3 DNA: TGTGCCAGCAGTTACTCGAGGGCGGGAGACTACAATGAGCAGTTCTTC. Its protein product is CASSYSRAGDYNEQFF.

The chain uses TRBV6-4 and TRBJ2-4, with TRBD1 matching 10 bases. The CDR3 is 17 residues long. Germline V gene data show CDR1 as MRHNA and CDR2 as SNTAGT. V shed 4 bases, J shed 3 bases, and the junction held 9 bases outside the gene matches. The CDR3 region is CASSAIRQGAGKNIQYF. The CDR3, as DNA: TGTGCCAGCAGTGCCATCCGACAGGGGGCTGGCAAAAACATTCAGTACTTC.

V is TRBV13 and J is TRBJ2-2; weak D call: TRBD1 (6 bases). V lost 4 bases and J lost 6, with 21 bases in between. Germline V gene data show CDR1 as PRHDT and CDR2 as FYEKMQ (reference sequence). The CDR3 runs 17 residues. The CDR3 spells CASSSYTPGQIPGELFF. The CDR3 nucleotides are TGTGCCAGCAGCTCGTACACTCCGGGACAAATACCCGGGGAGCTGTTTTTT.

The chain uses TRBV27 and TRBJ2-1; D not resolved. Germline V gives CDR1 MNHEY, CDR2 SMNVEV (reference sequence). V was trimmed by 6 bases and J by 4 bases, leaving 4 bases between them. The CDR3 runs 11 residues. CDR3 sequence (DNA): TGTGCCAGCAGCAATTACAATGAGCAGTTCTTC. Translating it yields CASSNYNEQFF.

This chain connects TRBV6-5 to TRBJ1-5, with 8 bases identical to TRBD1. This CDR3 comprises 15 residues. Germline V CDR1 and CDR2: MNHEY, SVGAGI. Trimming removed 5 bases from V and 3 bases from J; junction bases left unmatched: 6. CDR3 DNA sequence: TGTGCCAGCAGTGGGGGGGACAGGTTCAATCAGCCCCAGCATTTT. Translation: CASSGGDRFNQPQHF.

The chain recombines TRBV19 with TRBJ1-2; D is undetermined. V lost 8 bases to trimming and J lost 7 bases, with 23 bases between them. CDR1 is LNHDA, CDR2 SQIVND, per germline (reference sequence). This CDR3 contains 15 residues. CDR3 coding DNA: TGTGCCAGTGGTCCATCGGACTCTACAAATAGTGGCTACACCTTC. Its protein is CASGPSDSTNSGYTF. The full variable domain, rest sourced from reference TRBV19 and TRBJ1-2, is DGGITQSPKYLFRKEGQNVTLSCEQNLNHDAMYWYRQDPGQGLRLIYYSQIVNDFQKGDIAEGYSVSREKKESFPLTVTSAQKNPTAFYLCASGPSDSTNSGYTFGSGTRLTVV.

The chain has TRBV18 and TRBJ2-7; perhaps TRBD2 as D (5 bases). The V gene lost 2 bases and the J gene lost 4 bases, with 12 bases spanning the gap. This CDR3 region has 14 residues. The germline V gene has CDR1 KGHSH and CDR2 LQKENI. In DNA, the CDR3 is TGTGCCAGCTCACCATTTTCTGGGAGTTACGAGCAGTACTTC. Amino acid sequence: CASSPFSGSYEQYF.

This clone was counted once. The DNA of the CDR3 is TGTGCCAGCAGCTACGACAACAATGAGCAGTTCTTC. It is translated as CASSYDNNEQFF. The chain is built from TRBV7-9 and TRBJ2-1; no clear D gene. The CDR3 consists of 12 residues. V was cut by 4 bases and J by 5 bases, with 6 bases left in between. Germline CDR1 is SEHNR and CDR2 is FQNEAQ (reference sequence).

The chain uses TRBV19 and TRBJ1-1; 7 bases line up with TRBD1. Germline-derived CDR1 and CDR2 are LNHDA and SQIVND (reference sequence). Trimming took 5 bases from V and 5 from J; bases not matched to a gene: 11. This CDR3 has 15 amino acids. The CDR3 region is CASSPGRTGRTEAFF. CDR3 coding DNA: TGTGCCAGTAGTCCCGGCCGGACAGGACGGACTGAAGCTTTCTTT.

The genes are TRBV7-2 and TRBJ2-2; D is uncertain. V lost 4 bases and J 7 bases, leaving 13 bases between the germline ends. Germline V lookup: CDR1 SGHTA, CDR2 FQGNSA. This CDR3 region has 14 residues. CDR3: CASSWVEGDGELFF. For the CDR3, the DNA is TGTGCCAGCAGCTGGGTGGAAGGAGACGGGGAGCTGTTTTTT.

This chain uses TRBV6-6 with TRBJ2-1; 11 nucleotides align to TRBD2. Germline V gene lookup returns CDR1 MNHNY and CDR2 SVGAGI (reference sequence). Germline trimming cut 4 bases from V and 7 bases from J; bases unmatched to any gene: 6. There are 15 residues in the CDR3. DNA of the CDR3: TGTGCCAGCAGTTCGTATCGGACTAGCGGGAATGAGCAGTTCTTC. It codes for CASSSYRTSGNEQFF.

The V and J genes are TRBV27 and TRBJ2-7, with 10 positions matching TRBD1. CDR1 and CDR2 (germline): MNHEY, SMNVEV (reference sequence). With V trimmed by 10 bases and J by 3 bases, 9 bases remained unmatched. CDR3 length: 14 residues. CDR3 DNA sequence: TGTGCCACCAGACAGGGGGCGATAGACTACGAGCAGTACTTC. Translation gives CATRQGAIDYEQYF.

The V gene is TRBV7-6, the J gene TRBJ1-1; D not certain. Trimming cost V 1 base and J 1 base, with 7 bases left between them. CDR1 and CDR2 from the germline V gene are SGHVS and FNYEAQ. This CDR3 has 14 residues. The CDR3 region has the DNA TGTGCCAGCAGCTTAGGGGAGGCGAACACTGAAGCTTTCTTT. The encoded protein is CASSLGEANTEAFF. Full variable domain (remainder filled in from reference TRBV7-6 and TRBJ1-1): GAGVSQSPRYKVTKRGQDVALRCDPISGHVSLYWYRQALGQGPEFLTYFNYEAQQDKSGLPNDRFSAERPEGSISTLTIQRTEQRDSAMYRCASSLGEANTEAFFGQGTRLTVV.

The V call is TRBV10-3, the J call TRBJ2-5, with unresolved D. The CDR3 has 13 amino acids. Trimming shortened V by 4 bases and J by 5 bases, and 11 bases separated the two germline ends. From germline, CDR1 is ENHRY and CDR2 SYGVKD. The CDR3 region is CAISGSLSETQYF. The CDR3 DNA reads TGTGCCATCAGTGGGAGTTTGTCGGAGACCCAGTACTTC.

The CDR3 is CASSPRGLADQETQYF. DNA for the CDR3: TGTGCCAGCTCACCACGGGGACTAGCGGACCAAGAGACCCAGTACTTC. The V gene is TRBV18, the J gene TRBJ2-5; 11 bases are shared with TRBD2. Germline V gives CDR1 KGHSH, CDR2 LQKENI. This CDR3 comprises 16 residues. V lost 1 base, J lost 0 bases, and 1 base stayed unmatched.

The chain recombines TRBV19 with TRBJ1-1; no definite D call. Germline-derived CDR1 and CDR2 are LNHDA and SQIVND (reference sequence). The CDR3 spans 13 residues. V lost 7 bases, J lost 5 bases, and 14 bases lay in between. DNA of the CDR3: TGTGCCAGTACTCGGCTGGTCGGGACTGAAGCTTTCTTT. Translating gives CASTRLVGTEAFF.